The 18 T cell receptor beta chains reported below all come from one sample, sequenced in a study of shared clonotypes between healthy human individuals. TCRdb's table, derived via immunoSEQ multiplex PCR, lists solely in-frame clones and lacks some. The data contain about 1.5 million clones, about 96% of them singletons. Input material: naive CD4+ T cells sorted from blood. Subset noted: CD45RA+ positively selected. The receptors come from a man aged 30 to 45 in good health.

CDR3 protein: CASSLRGLAVGYEQFF. The CDR3 bases are TGTGCCAGCAGCCTGCGAGGACTAGCCGTAGGGTATGAGCAGTTCTTC. The V call is TRBV5-6, the J call TRBJ2-1; 8 bases are a match to TRBD2. The CDR3 has 16 amino acids. CDR1 and CDR2 (germline): SGHDT, YYEEEE. V was clipped by 4 bases and J by 8 bases; unmatched bases: 14.

This chain connects TRBV5-1 to TRBJ2-1, with 7 nucleotides matching TRBD2. From germline, CDR1 is SGHRS and CDR2 YFSETQ. The CDR3 totals 13 residues. With 4 bases clipped from V and 6 bases from J, the junction kept 4 bases outside the gene matches. The CDR3 loop is CASSATSVNEQFF. The CDR3 bases are TGCGCCAGCAGCGCCACTAGCGTCAATGAGCAGTTCTTC. Full variable domain (missing parts from reference TRBV5-1 and TRBJ2-1): KAGVTQTPRYLIKTRGQQVTLSCSPISGHRSVSWYQQTPGQGLQFLFEYFSETQRNKGNFPGRFSGRQFSNSRSEMNVSTLELGDSALYLCASSATSVNEQFFGPGTRLTVL.

The chain has TRBV6-1 and TRBJ2-7; D tentatively fits TRBD1 or TRBD2 (5 bases each). The CDR3 spans 14 residues. Trimming took off 9 bases at V and 0 bases at J, with 15 bases between the two ends. Per germline, CDR1 MNHNS and CDR2 SASEGT. The CDR3 loop is CASSPGTSSYEQYF. CDR3 in DNA: TGTGCCAGTTCACCGGGGACCAGCTCCTACGAGCAGTACTTC.

The chain joins TRBV19 to TRBJ1-1; D ambiguous. The V end was cut by 4 bases, the J end by 7 bases, with 7 bases between. Germline V CDR1 and CDR2: LNHDA, SQIVND (reference sequence). CDR3 length: 11 residues. The CDR3 DNA sequence: TGTGCCAGTAGTACCCAGCATGAAGCTTTCTTT. It yields the protein CASSTQHEAFF.

The rearrangement links TRBV5-6 to TRBJ2-3, with 12 bases fitting TRBD2. V lost 3 bases to trimming and J lost 6 bases; unmatched junction nucleotides: 8. The CDR3 totals 16 residues. Germline CDR1 SGHDT, CDR2 YYEEEE. The CDR3, as DNA: TGTGCCAGCAGCTGGATGACTAGCGGGAGATCGGATACGCAGTATTTT. Translating gives CASSWMTSGRSDTQYF.

The count of this clone is one. This chain uses TRBV7-6 with TRBJ2-5; D tentatively fits TRBD1 or TRBD2 (5 bases each). Trimming stripped 5 bases from V and 5 bases from J, with 12 bases between. This CDR3 spans 13 amino acids. The germline V gene has CDR1 SGHVS and CDR2 FNYEAQ. This CDR3 reads CASSRGARETQYF. The CDR3, as DNA: TGTGCCAGCAGCCGGGGCGCGAGGGAGACCCAGTACTTC.

V usage is TRBV7-6 and J usage is TRBJ1-3; D uncertain. This CDR3 contains 13 residues. V was shortened by 0 bases and J by 7 bases, with 7 bases between the two germline ends. From germline, CDR1 is SGHVS and CDR2 FNYEAQ. The CDR3 DNA sequence: TGTGCCAGCAGCTTAGCGCCGGTGAACACCATATATTTT. Its translation: CASSLAPVNTIYF. Full variable domain (outside the CDR3, taken from reference TRBV7-6 and TRBJ1-3): GAGVSQSPRYKVTKRGQDVALRCDPISGHVSLYWYRQALGQGPEFLTYFNYEAQQDKSGLPNDRFSAERPEGSISTLTIQRTEQRDSAMYRCASSLAPVNTIYFGEGSWLTVV.

This clone was observed a single time. The CDR3 here is CATAEVGNEQFF. The CDR3 nucleotides are TGTGCCACCGCGGAAGTGGGCAATGAGCAGTTCTTC. J is TRBJ2-1 and V is TRBV11-2, with D unclear. The CDR3 spans 12 residues. CDR1 is SGHAT and CDR2 is FQNNGV in the germline V gene. Trimming pared 10 bases from V and 6 bases from J, leaving 13 bases between.

This clone was found once. The chain recombines TRBV5-1 with TRBJ2-7; D unclear. Germline V gene data show CDR1 as SGHRS and CDR2 as YFSETQ. The CDR3 extends over 16 amino acids. The ends were cut back, 0 bases at V and 1 base at J, with 14 bases in the middle. This CDR3 reads CASSLGTGLQSYEQYF. CDR3 coding DNA: TGCGCCAGCAGCTTGGGCACTGGGCTTCAGTCCTACGAGCAGTACTTC.

The chain has TRBV19 and TRBJ2-1; perhaps TRBD2 as D (6 bases). V lost 1 base and J 8 bases, leaving 9 bases between the germline ends. The V gene's germline CDR1 is LNHDA and CDR2 SQIVND (reference sequence). This CDR3 is 13 amino acids long. The CDR3 nucleotides read TGTGCCAGTAGTATAGTCGGGGGAGATGAGCAGTTCTTC. Translated, it gives CASSIVGGDEQFF.

The chain links TRBV30 to TRBJ2-3, with TRBD1 identical over 9 bases. Trimming cost V 3 bases and J 1 base; bases outside gene matches: 5. The germline V gene has CDR1 GTSNPN and CDR2 SVGIG (reference sequence). The CDR3 contains 15 residues. The CDR3 spells CAWRGDRGGTDTQYF. CDR3 bases: TGTGCCTGGAGGGGAGACAGGGGGGGCACAGATACGCAGTATTTT.

The genes are TRBV6-6 and TRBJ2-3; 7 bases fit TRBD2. Germline CDR1 and CDR2: MNHNY and SVGAGI (reference sequence). The CDR3 covers 16 residues. Trimming removed 0 bases from V and 3 bases from J; junction bases left unmatched: 6. The CDR3 protein is CASSYSLAGRTDTQYF. CDR3 sequence (DNA): TGTGCCAGCAGTTACTCTCTAGCCGGGAGGACAGATACGCAGTATTTT.

With respect to this clone: This CDR3 is also generated by other DNA sequences in the sample. V usage is TRBV9 and J usage is TRBJ2-1; 8 bases are a match to TRBD2. The CDR3 runs to 17 residues. V trimming: 0 bases; J trimming: 0 bases; junction bases outside the gene matches: 5. The germline V gene has CDR1 SGDLS and CDR2 YYNGEE. CDR3 sequence: CASSVASGGSSYNEQFF. In DNA form, the CDR3 reads TGTGCCAGCAGCGTAGCCAGCGGGGGCAGCTCCTACAATGAGCAGTTCTTC.

Comments on this clone: This sample includes further DNA sequences coding for the same CDR3. The V and J genes are TRBV15 and TRBJ2-4, with 9 positions matching TRBD1. CDR3 length equals 14 residues. Germline CDR1 and CDR2: LNHNV and YYDKDF (reference sequence). V shed 2 bases and J 5 bases; nucleotides not matched to a gene: 1. The CDR3 here is CATSRRQGENIQYF. The CDR3 nucleotides read TGTGCCACCAGCAGAAGACAGGGGGAAAACATTCAGTACTTC. Drawing the rest from reference TRBV15 and TRBJ2-4, the complete variable domain is DAMVIQNPRYQVTQFGKPVTLSCSQTLNHNVMYWYQQKSSQAPKLLFHYYDKDFNNEADTPDNFQSRRPNTSFCFLDIRSPGLGDTAMYLCATSRRQGENIQYFGAGTRLSVL.

The chain uses TRBV6-4 and TRBJ2-3; the match to TRBD2 covers 9 bases. CDR3 length: 16 amino acids. The germline CDR1 and CDR2 sequences are MRHNA and SNTAGT. Unmatched junction bases numbered 13, after V lost 5 bases and J lost 7 bases. CDR3 residues: CASSPESGRIGNTQYF. CDR3 DNA sequence: TGTGCCAGCAGTCCTGAAAGCGGGAGGATTGGGAATACGCAGTATTTT.

V is TRBV6-5 and J is TRBJ1-1; D gene unclear. Per the germline V gene, CDR1 is MNHEY and CDR2 is SVGAGI. Deletions cut 0 bases from V and 0 bases from J, with 5 bases between. This CDR3 has 14 amino acids. The CDR3 protein is CASSYSAMNTEAFF. CDR3 DNA sequence: TGTGCCAGCAGTTACTCGGCTATGAACACTGAAGCTTTCTTT.

The chain carries TRBV29-1 and TRBJ2-1, with 9 nucleotides matching TRBD2. The CDR3 runs to 12 residues. Unmatched junction bases numbered 0, after V lost 4 bases and J lost 5 bases. The germline V gene encodes CDR1 SQVTM and CDR2 ANQGSEA. CDR3 nucleotides: TGCAGCGTTGGACTAGCGGACAATGAGCAGTTCTTC. It is translated as CSVGLADNEQFF.

The genes are TRBV19 and TRBJ2-5, with D possibly being TRBD2 (6 bases). CDR3 length equals 16 residues. Germline V gene lookup returns CDR1 LNHDA and CDR2 SQIVND (reference sequence). Deletions cut 1 base from V and 4 bases from J, with 16 bases between. CDR3 in amino acids: CASSIGGDPPRETQYF. The CDR3 nucleotides read TGTGCCAGTAGTATAGGCGGGGACCCCCCGCGAGAGACCCAGTACTTC.